The 9 T cell receptor beta chains in this list originate from one sample, sequenced in a study of cytomegalovirus exposure and HLA in healthy donors. The PCR ran on 60 Vbeta and 13 Jbeta primers. TCRdb's table, derived via immunoSEQ multiplex PCR, lists solely in-frame clones and lacks some. Here the sample spans over 150,000 clones, 79% being singletons. The source material was PBMCs. These receptors were obtained from a girl between 10 and 17 years old in good health and CMV-seropositive.

This clone showed up just a few times. The J gene is TRBJ2-2, the V gene TRBV7-9, with 8 bases identical to TRBD1. J lost 3 bases, V lost 5 bases, and 5 bases had no gene match. CDR1 is SEHNR, CDR2 FQNEAQ, per germline (reference sequence). The CDR3 totals 15 residues. In DNA form, the CDR3 reads TGTGCCAGCAGCCCAGGGGGCGCAGACACCGGGGAGCTGTTTTTT. Encoded protein: CASSPGGADTGELFF.

J is TRBJ1-5 and V is TRBV19; D not resolved. CDR1 is LNHDA and CDR2 is SQIVND in the germline V gene (reference sequence). V was clipped by 5 bases and J by 9 bases, with 11 bases between them. This CDR3 region has 12 residues. The CDR3 region is CASSYSVGPQHF. The CDR3 DNA sequence: TGTGCCAGTAGTTACAGTGTGGGGCCCCAGCATTTT. Full variable domain (missing parts from reference TRBV19 and TRBJ1-5): DGGITQSPKYLFRKEGQNVTLSCEQNLNHDAMYWYRQDPGQGLRLIYYSQIVNDFQKGDIAEGYSVSREKKESFPLTVTSAQKNPTAFYLCASSYSVGPQHFGDGTRLSIL.

The gene calls are TRBV7-2 and TRBJ2-7; a possible D gene is TRBD1 (6 bases). Trimming took 5 bases from V and 3 from J, leaving 11 bases between them. The germline CDR1 and CDR2 sequences are SGHTA and FQGNSA. The CDR3 totals 13 residues. Here the CDR3 DNA reads TGTGCCAGCAGCCGTCAACAGGGCTACGAGCAGTACTTC. Protein: CASSRQQGYEQYF.

This chain uses TRBV11-2 with TRBJ2-1, with a weak D call TRBD1 (5 bases). With 4 bases removed from V and 7 bases from J, the gap between germline ends came to 14 bases. The CDR3 length is 14 residues. CDR1 and CDR2 (germline): SGHAT, FQNNGV. The CDR3 reads CASSSRAYENEQFF. In DNA form, the CDR3 reads TGTGCCAGCAGCTCCAGGGCGTATGAGAATGAGCAGTTCTTC. Using reference TRBV11-2 and TRBJ2-1 for the parts outside the CDR3, the full variable domain is EAGVAQSPRYKIIEKRQSVAFWCNPISGHATLYWYQQILGQGPKLLIQFQNNGVVDDSQLPKDRFSAERLKGVDSTLKIQPAKLEDSAVYLCASSSRAYENEQFFGPGTRLTVL.

The rearrangement links TRBV18 to TRBJ2-5; D is perhaps TRBD2 (6 bases). The V end lost 5 bases, the J end lost 0 bases, and 10 bases lay between the germline ends. Germline V CDR1 and CDR2: KGHSH, LQKENI. This CDR3 region has 14 residues. Here the CDR3 reads CASSFRGYQETQYF. DNA of the CDR3: TGTGCCAGCTCATTCCGGGGGTACCAAGAGACCCAGTACTTC.

CDR3 nucleotides: TGTGCCAGCTCACCACTAGGCAGGGAAAATGAAAAACTGTTTTTT. As protein: CASSPLGRENEKLFF. This sequence joins TRBV18 and TRBJ1-4; D perhaps matches TRBD1 (5 bases). CDR1 is KGHSH and CDR2 is LQKENI in the germline V gene. V was clipped by 1 base and J by 5 bases, with 11 bases between them. CDR3 length: 15 residues.

This clone appeared a single time. V usage is TRBV5-1 and J usage is TRBJ2-5; perhaps TRBD2 as D (5 bases). CDR1 is SGHRS and CDR2 is YFSETQ in the germline V gene. The CDR3 contains 14 residues. V shed 4 bases and J shed 1 base, with 11 bases lying between them. In nucleotides, the CDR3 is TGCGCCAGCAGCACCGGGGAATCCCAAGAGACCCAGTACTTC. It codes for CASSTGESQETQYF.

The chain recombines TRBV7-2 with TRBJ1-2; 9 bases are a match to TRBD1. The CDR3 is made up of 14 amino acids. Germline loops: CDR1 SGHTA, CDR2 FQGNSA. V lost 5 bases to trimming and J lost 7 bases; unmatched junction nucleotides: 8. CDR3 sequence (DNA): TGTGCCAGCAGCCCGAGACAGGGGGGTGCTGGCTACACCTTC. Translation: CASSPRQGGAGYTF.

This CDR3 reads CASSESSNTYEQYF. The CDR3 DNA is TGCGCCAGCAGTGAGTCATCCAACACCTACGAGCAGTACTTC. This chain connects TRBV10-1 to TRBJ2-7, with D uncertain. Trimming took 0 bases from V and 2 from J, leaving 8 bases between them. Germline V gives CDR1 WNHNN, CDR2 SYGVQD (reference sequence). The CDR3 totals 14 residues.